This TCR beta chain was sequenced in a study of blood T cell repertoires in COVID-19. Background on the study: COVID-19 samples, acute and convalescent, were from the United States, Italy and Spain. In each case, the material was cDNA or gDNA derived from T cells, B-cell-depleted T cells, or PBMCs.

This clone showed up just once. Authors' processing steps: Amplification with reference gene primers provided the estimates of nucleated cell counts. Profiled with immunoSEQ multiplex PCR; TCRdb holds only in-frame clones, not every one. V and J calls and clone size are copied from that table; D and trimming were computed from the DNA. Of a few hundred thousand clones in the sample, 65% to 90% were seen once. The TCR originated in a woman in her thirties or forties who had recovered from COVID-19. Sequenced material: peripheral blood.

CDR3 coding DNA: TGCAGCGTTCTACAGGGTCAAGGGTACGAGCAGTACTTC. The encoded protein is CSVLQGQGYEQYF. The V call is TRBV29-1, the J call TRBJ2-7, with D maybe TRBD1 (6 bases). V lost 5 bases and J 4 bases, leaving 15 bases between the germline ends. The CDR3 has 13 residues. Germline values: CDR1 SQVTM, CDR2 ANQGSEA.